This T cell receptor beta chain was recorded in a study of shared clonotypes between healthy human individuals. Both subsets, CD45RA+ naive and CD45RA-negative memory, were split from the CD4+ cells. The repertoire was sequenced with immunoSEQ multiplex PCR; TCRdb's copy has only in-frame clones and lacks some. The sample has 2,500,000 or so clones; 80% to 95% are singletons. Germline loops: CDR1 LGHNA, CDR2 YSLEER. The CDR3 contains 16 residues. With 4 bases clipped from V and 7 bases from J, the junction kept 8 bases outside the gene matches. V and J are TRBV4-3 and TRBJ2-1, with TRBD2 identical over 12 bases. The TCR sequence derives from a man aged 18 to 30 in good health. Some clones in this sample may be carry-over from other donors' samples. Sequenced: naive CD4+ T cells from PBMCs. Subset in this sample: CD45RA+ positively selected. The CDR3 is CASSRQLAGGLNEQFF. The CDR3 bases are TGCGCCAGCAGCCGGCAACTAGCGGGAGGATTAAATGAGCAGTTCTTC.